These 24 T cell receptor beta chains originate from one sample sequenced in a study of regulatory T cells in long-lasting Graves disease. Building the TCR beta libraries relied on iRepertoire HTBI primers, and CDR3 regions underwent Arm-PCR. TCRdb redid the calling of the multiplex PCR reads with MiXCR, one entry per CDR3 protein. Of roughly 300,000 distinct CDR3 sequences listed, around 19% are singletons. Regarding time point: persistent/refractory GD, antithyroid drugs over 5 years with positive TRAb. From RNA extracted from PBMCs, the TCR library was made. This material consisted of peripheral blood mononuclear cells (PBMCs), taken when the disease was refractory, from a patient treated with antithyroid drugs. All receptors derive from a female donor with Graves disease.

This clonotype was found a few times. The DNA for the CDR3 is TGTGCCAGCAGTCGGCAGGGGGTTGGAACCGGGGAGCTGTTTTTT. It specifies CASSRQGVGTGELFF. The chain carries TRBV2 and TRBJ2-2, with 7 positions matching TRBD1. V lost 5 bases, J lost 5 bases, and 8 bases stayed unmatched. The CDR3 runs to 15 residues. Germline CDR1 and CDR2: SNHLY and FYNNEI.

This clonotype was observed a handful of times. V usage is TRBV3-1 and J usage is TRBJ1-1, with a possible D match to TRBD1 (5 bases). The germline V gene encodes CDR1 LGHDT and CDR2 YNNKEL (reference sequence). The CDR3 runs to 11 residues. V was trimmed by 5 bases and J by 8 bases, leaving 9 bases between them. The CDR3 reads CASSARQEAFF. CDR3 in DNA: TGTGCCAGCAGCGCCCGACAGGAAGCTTTCTTT.

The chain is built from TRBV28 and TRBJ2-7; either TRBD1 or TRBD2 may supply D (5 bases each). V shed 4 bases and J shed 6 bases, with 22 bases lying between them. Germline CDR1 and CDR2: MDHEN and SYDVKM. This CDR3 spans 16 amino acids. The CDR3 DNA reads TGTGCCAGCAGTTCGACCGGGACGAGTGGCCTTGGCGAGCAGTACTTC. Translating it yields CASSSTGTSGLGEQYF. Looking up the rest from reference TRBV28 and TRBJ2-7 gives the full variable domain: DVKVTQSSRYLVKRTGEKVFLECVQDMDHENMFWYRQDPGLGLRLIYFSYDVKMKEKGDIPEGYSVSREKKERFSLILESASTNQTSMYLCASSSTGTSGLGEQYFGPGTRLTVT.

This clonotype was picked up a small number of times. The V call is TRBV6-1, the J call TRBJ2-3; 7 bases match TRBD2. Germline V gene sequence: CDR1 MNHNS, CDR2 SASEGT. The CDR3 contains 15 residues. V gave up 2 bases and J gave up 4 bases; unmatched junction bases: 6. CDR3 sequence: CASSESMTSSDTQYF. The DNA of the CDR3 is TGTGCCAGCAGTGAATCTATGACTAGCTCAGATACGCAGTATTTT.

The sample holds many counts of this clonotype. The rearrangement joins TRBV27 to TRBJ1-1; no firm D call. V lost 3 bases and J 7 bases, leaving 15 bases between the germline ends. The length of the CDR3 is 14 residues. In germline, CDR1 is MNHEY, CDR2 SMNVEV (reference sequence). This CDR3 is CASSLGPIHGEAFF. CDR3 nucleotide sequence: TGTGCCAGCAGTTTGGGTCCTATCCATGGTGAAGCTTTCTTT.

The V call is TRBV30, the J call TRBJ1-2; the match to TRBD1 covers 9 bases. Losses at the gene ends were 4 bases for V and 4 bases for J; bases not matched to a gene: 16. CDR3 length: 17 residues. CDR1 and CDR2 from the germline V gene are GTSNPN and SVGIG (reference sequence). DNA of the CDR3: TGTGCCTGGAACTTTAGACCGGGACAGGGTATCGCCTATGGCTACACCTTC. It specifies CAWNFRPGQGIAYGYTF.

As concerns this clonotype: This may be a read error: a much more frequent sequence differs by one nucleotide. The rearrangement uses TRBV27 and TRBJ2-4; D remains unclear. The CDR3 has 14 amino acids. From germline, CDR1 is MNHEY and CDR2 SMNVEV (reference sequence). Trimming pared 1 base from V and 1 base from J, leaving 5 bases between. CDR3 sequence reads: CASSLYGAKNIQYF. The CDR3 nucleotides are TGTGCCAGCAGTTTATACGGGGCCAAAAACATTCAGTACTTC.

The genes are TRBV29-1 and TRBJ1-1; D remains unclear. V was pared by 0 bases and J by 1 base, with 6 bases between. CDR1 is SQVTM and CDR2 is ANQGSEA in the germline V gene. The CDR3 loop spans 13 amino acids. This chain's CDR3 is CSVEDIWNTEAFF. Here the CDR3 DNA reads TGCAGCGTTGAAGACATTTGGAACACTGAAGCTTTCTTT.

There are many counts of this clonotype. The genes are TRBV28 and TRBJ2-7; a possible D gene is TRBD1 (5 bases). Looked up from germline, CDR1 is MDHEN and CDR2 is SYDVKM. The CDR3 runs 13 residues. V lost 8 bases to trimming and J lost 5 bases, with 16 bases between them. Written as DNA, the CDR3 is TGTGCCAGCGACCAGGGCCCTCAGGACGAGCAGTACTTC. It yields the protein CASDQGPQDEQYF.

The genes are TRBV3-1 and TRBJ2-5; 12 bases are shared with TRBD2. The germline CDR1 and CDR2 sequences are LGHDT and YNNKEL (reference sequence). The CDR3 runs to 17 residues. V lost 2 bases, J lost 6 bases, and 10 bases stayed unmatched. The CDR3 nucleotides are TGTGCCAGCAGCCAAACTCTAGCGGGAGGGCCGGAGAAGACCCAGTACTTC. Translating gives CASSQTLAGGPEKTQYF.

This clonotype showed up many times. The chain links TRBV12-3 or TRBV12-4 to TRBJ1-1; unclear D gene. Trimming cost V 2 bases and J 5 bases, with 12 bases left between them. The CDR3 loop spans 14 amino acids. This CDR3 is CASSLSEVLTEAFF. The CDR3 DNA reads TGTGCCAGCAGTTTATCGGAGGTCTTGACTGAAGCTTTCTTT.

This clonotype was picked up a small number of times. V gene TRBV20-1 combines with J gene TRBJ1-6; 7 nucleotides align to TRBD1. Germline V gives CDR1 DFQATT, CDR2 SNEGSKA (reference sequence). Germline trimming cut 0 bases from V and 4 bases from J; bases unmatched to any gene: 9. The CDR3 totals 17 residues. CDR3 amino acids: CSARDLRRQGYNSPLHF. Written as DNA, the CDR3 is TGCAGTGCTAGAGATCTCCGGCGACAGGGTTATAATTCACCCCTCCACTTT.

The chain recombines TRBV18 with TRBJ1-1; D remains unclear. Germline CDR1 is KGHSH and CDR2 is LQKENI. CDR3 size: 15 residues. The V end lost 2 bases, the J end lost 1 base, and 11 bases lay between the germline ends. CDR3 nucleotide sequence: TGTGCCAGCTCACCAAATAGGGAGGGGAACACTGAAGCTTTCTTT. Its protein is CASSPNREGNTEAFF. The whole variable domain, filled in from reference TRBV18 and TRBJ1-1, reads NAGVMQNPRHLVRRRGQEARLRCSPMKGHSHVYWYRQLPEEGLKFMVYLQKENIIDESGMPKERFSAEFPKEGPSILRIQQVVRGDSAAYFCASSPNREGNTEAFFGQGTRLTVV.

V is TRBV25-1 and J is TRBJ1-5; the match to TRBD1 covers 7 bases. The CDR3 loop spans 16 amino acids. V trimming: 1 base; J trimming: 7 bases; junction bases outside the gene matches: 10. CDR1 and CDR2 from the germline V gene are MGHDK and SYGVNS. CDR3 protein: CASSEWPPGGGQPQHF. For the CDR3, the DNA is TGTGCCAGCAGTGAATGGCCCCCAGGGGGAGGACAGCCCCAGCATTTT. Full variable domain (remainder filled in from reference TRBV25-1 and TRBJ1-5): EADIYQTPRYLVIGTGKKITLECSQTMGHDKMYWYQQDPGMELHLIHYSYGVNSTEKGDLSSESTVSRIRTEHFPLTLESARPSHTSQYLCASSEWPPGGGQPQHFGDGTRLSIL.

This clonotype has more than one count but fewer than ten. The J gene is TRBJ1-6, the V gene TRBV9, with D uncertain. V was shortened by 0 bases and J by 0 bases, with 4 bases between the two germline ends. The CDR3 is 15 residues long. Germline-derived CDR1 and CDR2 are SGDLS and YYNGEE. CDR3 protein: CASSVDGSYNSPLHF. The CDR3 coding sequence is TGTGCCAGCAGCGTAGATGGCTCCTATAATTCACCCCTCCACTTT. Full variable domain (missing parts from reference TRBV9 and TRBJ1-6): DSGVTQTPKHLITATGQRVTLRCSPRSGDLSVYWYQQSLDQGLQFLIQYYNGEERAKGNILERFSAQQFPDLHSELNLSSLELGDSALYFCASSVDGSYNSPLHFGNGTRLTVT.

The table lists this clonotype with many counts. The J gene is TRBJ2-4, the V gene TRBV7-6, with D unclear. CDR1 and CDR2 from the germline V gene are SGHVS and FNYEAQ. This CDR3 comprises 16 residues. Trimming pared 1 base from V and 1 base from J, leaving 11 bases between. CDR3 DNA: TGTGCCAGCAGCTTAGGAAGGATCGGGGCCAAAAACATTCAGTACTTC. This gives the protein CASSLGRIGAKNIQYF. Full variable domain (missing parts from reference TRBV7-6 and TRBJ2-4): GAGVSQSPRYKVTKRGQDVALRCDPISGHVSLYWYRQALGQGPEFLTYFNYEAQQDKSGLPNDRFSAERPEGSISTLTIQRTEQRDSAMYRCASSLGRIGAKNIQYFGAGTRLSVL.

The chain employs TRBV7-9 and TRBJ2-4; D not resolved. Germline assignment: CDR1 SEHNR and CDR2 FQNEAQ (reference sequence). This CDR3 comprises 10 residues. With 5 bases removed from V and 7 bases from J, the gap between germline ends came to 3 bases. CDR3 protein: CASSRNIQYF. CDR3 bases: TGTGCCAGCAGCAGGAACATTCAGTACTTC.

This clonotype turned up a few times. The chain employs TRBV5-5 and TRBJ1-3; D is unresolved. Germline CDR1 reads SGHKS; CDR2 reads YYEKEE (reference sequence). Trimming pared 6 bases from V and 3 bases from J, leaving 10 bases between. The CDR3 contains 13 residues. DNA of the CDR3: TGTGCCAGCACCAACACTCTTGGAAACACCATATATTTT. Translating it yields CASTNTLGNTIYF.

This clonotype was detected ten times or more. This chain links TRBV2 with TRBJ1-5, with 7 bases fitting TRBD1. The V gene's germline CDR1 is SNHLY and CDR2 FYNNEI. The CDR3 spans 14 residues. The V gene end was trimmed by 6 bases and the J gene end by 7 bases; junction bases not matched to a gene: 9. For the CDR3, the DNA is TGTGCCAGCAGGGTCGACAGGGAATGGCAGCCCCAGCATTTT. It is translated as CASRVDREWQPQHF. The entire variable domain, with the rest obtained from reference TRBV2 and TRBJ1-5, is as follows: EPEVTQTPSHQVTQMGQEVILRCVPISNHLYFYWYRQILGQKVEFLVSFYNNEISEKSEIFDDQFSVERPDGSNFTLKIRSTKLEDSAMYFCASRVDREWQPQHFGDGTRLSIL.

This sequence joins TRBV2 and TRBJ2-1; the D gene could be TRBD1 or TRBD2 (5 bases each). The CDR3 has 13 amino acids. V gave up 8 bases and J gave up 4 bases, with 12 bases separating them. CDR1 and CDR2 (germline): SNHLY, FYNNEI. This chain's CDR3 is CASLLGVYNEQFF. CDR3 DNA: TGTGCCAGCTTGCTGGGGGTTTACAATGAGCAGTTCTTC. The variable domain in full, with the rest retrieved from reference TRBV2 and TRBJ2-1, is EPEVTQTPSHQVTQMGQEVILRCVPISNHLYFYWYRQILGQKVEFLVSFYNNEISEKSEIFDDQFSVERPDGSNFTLKIRSTKLEDSAMYFCASLLGVYNEQFFGPGTRLTVL.

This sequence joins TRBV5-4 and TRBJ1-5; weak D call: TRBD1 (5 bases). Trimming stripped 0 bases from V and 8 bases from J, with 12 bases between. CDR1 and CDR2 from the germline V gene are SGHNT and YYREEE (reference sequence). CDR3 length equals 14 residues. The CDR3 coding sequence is TGTGCCAGCAGCTTGGATTGGGGGGATGAGCCCCAGCATTTT. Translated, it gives CASSLDWGDEPQHF. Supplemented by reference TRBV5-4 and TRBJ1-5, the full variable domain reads ETGVTQSPTHLIKTRGQQVTLRCSSQSGHNTVSWYQQALGQGPQFIFQYYREEENGRGNFPPRFSGLQFPNYSSELNVNALELDDSALYLCASSLDWGDEPQHFGDGTRLSIL.

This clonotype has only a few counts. The CDR3 DNA follows: TGTGCCAGCAGCCTCCCCAGGGGTCTCTATGGCTACACCTTC. Its protein product is CASSLPRGLYGYTF. The chain couples TRBV7-9 to TRBJ1-2; maybe TRBD1 (6 bases). This CDR3 has 14 residues. The germline gives CDR1 SEHNR, CDR2 FQNEAQ (reference sequence). V lost 5 bases and J 4 bases, leaving 14 bases between the germline ends.

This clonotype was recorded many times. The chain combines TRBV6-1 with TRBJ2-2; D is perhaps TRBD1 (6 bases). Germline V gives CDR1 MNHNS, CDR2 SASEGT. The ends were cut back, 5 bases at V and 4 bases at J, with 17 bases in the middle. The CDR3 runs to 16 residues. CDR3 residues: CASSKGVQPVTGELFF. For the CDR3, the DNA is TGTGCCAGCAGTAAGGGGGTCCAGCCTGTCACCGGGGAGCTGTTTTTT.

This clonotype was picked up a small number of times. CDR3 loop: CASSGPPGLQPQHF. CDR3 nucleotide sequence: TGTGCCAGCAGCGGACCCCCGGGCCTTCAGCCCCAGCATTTT. The chain couples TRBV7-9 to TRBJ1-5; D is undetermined. There are 14 residues in the CDR3. The germline V gene has CDR1 SEHNR and CDR2 FQNEAQ (reference sequence). Trimming shortened V by 5 bases and J by 6 bases, and 14 bases separated the two germline ends.